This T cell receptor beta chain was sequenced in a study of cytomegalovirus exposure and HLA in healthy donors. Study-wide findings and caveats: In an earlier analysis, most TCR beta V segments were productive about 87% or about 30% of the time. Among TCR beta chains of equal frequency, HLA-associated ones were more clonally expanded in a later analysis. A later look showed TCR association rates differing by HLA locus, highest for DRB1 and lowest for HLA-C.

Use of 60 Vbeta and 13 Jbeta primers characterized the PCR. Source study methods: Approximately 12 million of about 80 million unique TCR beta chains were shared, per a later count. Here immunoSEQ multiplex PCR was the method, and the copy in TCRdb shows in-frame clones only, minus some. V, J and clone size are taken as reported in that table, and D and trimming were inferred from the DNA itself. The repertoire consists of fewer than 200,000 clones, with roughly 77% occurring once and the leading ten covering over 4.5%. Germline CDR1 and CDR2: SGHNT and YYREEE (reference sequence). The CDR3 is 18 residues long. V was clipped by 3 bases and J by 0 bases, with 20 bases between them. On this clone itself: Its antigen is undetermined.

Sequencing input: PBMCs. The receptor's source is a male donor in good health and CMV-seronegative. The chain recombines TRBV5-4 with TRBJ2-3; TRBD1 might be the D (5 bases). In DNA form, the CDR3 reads TGTGCCAGCAGCTCCCCTTTCCGCCAGGACATAAGCACAGATACGCAGTATTTT. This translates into CASSSPFRQDISTDTQYF.